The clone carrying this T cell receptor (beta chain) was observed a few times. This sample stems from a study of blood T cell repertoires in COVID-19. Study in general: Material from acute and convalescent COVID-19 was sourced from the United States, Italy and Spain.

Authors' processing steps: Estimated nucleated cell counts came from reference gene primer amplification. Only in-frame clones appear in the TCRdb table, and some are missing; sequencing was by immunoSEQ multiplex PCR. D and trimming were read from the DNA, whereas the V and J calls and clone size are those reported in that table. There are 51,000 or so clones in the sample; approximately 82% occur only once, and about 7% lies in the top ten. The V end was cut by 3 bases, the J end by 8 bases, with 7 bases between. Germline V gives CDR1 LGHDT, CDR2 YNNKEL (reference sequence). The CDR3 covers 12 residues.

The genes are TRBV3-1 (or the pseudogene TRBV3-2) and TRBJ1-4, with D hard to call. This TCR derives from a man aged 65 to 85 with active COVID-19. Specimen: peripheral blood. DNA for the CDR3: TGTGCCAGCAGCCACCGAGGGGAAAAACTGTTTTTT. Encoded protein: CASSHRGEKLFF.